The source of this T cell receptor beta chain is a study of shared clonotypes between healthy human individuals. Profiled with immunoSEQ multiplex PCR; TCRdb holds only in-frame clones, not every one. Here the sample spans 2.3 million or so clones, approximately 93% being singletons. V was trimmed by 5 bases and J by 0 bases, leaving 16 bases between them. CDR1 is SEHNR and CDR2 is FQNEAQ in the germline V gene (reference sequence). The CDR3 contains 16 residues. The V and J genes are TRBV7-9 and TRBJ1-1, with a weak D call TRBD1 (5 bases). The TCR comes from a man aged 18 to 35 in good health. Some clones in this sample may be carry-over from other donors' samples. Sequenced: naive CD4+ T cells from PBMCs. The subset is: CD45RA+ positively selected. The CDR3 loop is CASSPPAAGMNTEAFF. The CDR3 coding sequence is TGTGCCAGCAGCCCCCCCGCGGCAGGGATGAACACTGAAGCTTTCTTT.